The 18 T cell receptor beta chains below come from one sample, sequenced in a study of CD8 T cells in Susac syndrome. RNA was extracted with the RNeasy kit, and a quantity of 0.5 to 1 ug was reverse transcribed using random hexamers. In TCRdb, the immunoSEQ multiplex PCR reads were re-called with MiXCR into one record per CDR3 protein. This sample has over 130,000 distinct CDR3 sequences, with over 90% found just once. Sequencing was done on a sample of CD4+ T cells from PBMCs. The receptors shown here come from a human donor with Susac syndrome.

The V call is TRBV20-1, the J call TRBJ2-5; 14 nucleotides agree with TRBD2. The CDR3 is 20 amino acids. V was clipped by 0 bases and J by 5 bases; unmatched bases: 17. Germline CDR1 and CDR2: DFQATT and SNEGSKA (reference sequence). CDR3 amino acids: CSARDQRGRRTSGGTETQYF. Here the CDR3 DNA reads TGCAGTGCTAGAGATCAGCGGGGTCGAAGGACTAGCGGGGGGACGGAGACCCAGTACTTC.

The J gene is TRBJ2-5, the V gene TRBV5-1; TRBD1 agrees at 10 bases. J gave up 5 bases and V 4 bases, and 5 bases lay outside the gene matches. CDR1 is SGHRS, CDR2 YFSETQ, per germline. The CDR3 is made up of 14 amino acids. CDR3 bases: TGCGCCAGCAGCCCCGGGACAGGGGTTGAGACCCAGTACTTC. This gives the protein CASSPGTGVETQYF. Based on the CDR3 plus reference TRBV5-1 and TRBJ2-5, the full variable domain is KAGVTQTPRYLIKTRGQQVTLSCSPISGHRSVSWYQQTPGQGLQFLFEYFSETQRNKGNFPGRFSGRQFSNSRSEMNVSTLELGDSALYLCASSPGTGVETQYFGPGTRLLVL.

The chain recombines TRBV23-1 with TRBJ1-3, with D uncertain. TRBV23-1 is an ORF for which the function is uncertain. Trimming left V 8 bases short and J 0 bases short, with 14 bases between. The CDR3 spans 15 residues. Here the CDR3 DNA reads TGCGCCAGCCCGTTAATCACGGACTCTGGAAACACCATATATTTT. Amino acids: CASPLITDSGNTIYF.

V is TRBV3-1 and J is TRBJ2-6; tentatively, D is TRBD1 (6 bases). V was pared by 3 bases and J by 8 bases, with 11 bases between. CDR1 is LGHDT, CDR2 YNNKEL, per germline (reference sequence). CDR3 length equals 14 residues. CDR3 loop: CASSHTGSPNVLTF. DNA of the CDR3: TGTGCCAGCAGCCATACAGGGAGTCCCAACGTCCTGACTTTC.

The chain combines TRBV9 with TRBJ2-5, with D possibly TRBD2 on 6 matching bases. The length of the CDR3 is 16 residues. Trimming left V 0 bases short and J 2 bases short, with 14 bases between. Germline V CDR1 and CDR2: SGDLS, YYNGEE. CDR3 loop: CASSVADAGTQETQYF. The DNA for the CDR3 is TGTGCCAGCAGCGTAGCTGACGCGGGGACGCAAGAGACCCAGTACTTC. Variable domain in full (rest from reference TRBV9 and TRBJ2-5): DSGVTQTPKHLITATGQRVTLRCSPRSGDLSVYWYQQSLDQGLQFLIQYYNGEERAKGNILERFSAQQFPDLHSELNLSSLELGDSALYFCASSVADAGTQETQYFGPGTRLLVL.

The V and J genes are TRBV7-9 and TRBJ1-4; unclear D gene. This CDR3 is 14 amino acids long. Germline V gives CDR1 SEHNR, CDR2 FQNEAQ (reference sequence). The V gene lost 1 base and the J gene lost 5 bases, with 8 bases spanning the gap. This chain's CDR3 is CASSLGGPNEKLFF. CDR3 nucleotide sequence: TGTGCCAGCAGCTTAGGCGGTCCGAATGAAAAACTGTTTTTT. Drawing the rest from reference TRBV7-9 and TRBJ1-4, the complete variable domain is DTGVSQNPRHKITKRGQNVTFRCDPISEHNRLYWYRQTLGQGPEFLTYFQNEAQLEKSRLLSDRFSAERPKGSFSTLEIQRTEQGDSAMYLCASSLGGPNEKLFFGSGTQLSVL.

Only one count was recorded for this clonotype. The V and J genes are TRBV4-2 and TRBJ2-7; 8 nucleotides line up with TRBD2. After removal of 0 bases from V and 3 bases from J, the junction contained 7 bases not matched to a gene. The CDR3 sequence is 16 residues long. CDR1 is LGHNA, CDR2 YNFKEQ, per germline. Here the CDR3 reads CASSQDGAGGHYEQYF. CDR3 DNA sequence: TGTGCCAGCAGCCAAGACGGTGCGGGAGGCCACTACGAGCAGTACTTC.

This clonotype has a single count. The chain recombines TRBV4-2 with TRBJ1-5; 10 positions match TRBD1. V shed 1 base, J shed 0 bases, and the junction held 9 bases outside the gene matches. Germline V lookup: CDR1 LGHNA, CDR2 YNFKEQ. There are 19 residues in the CDR3. The CDR3 region has the DNA TGTGCCAGCAGCCAAGCCCCGAGACAGGGGGCCAATAGCAATCAGCCCCAGCATTTT. Residues: CASSQAPRQGANSNQPQHF.

J is TRBJ2-7 and V is TRBV20-1, with TRBD2 identical over 8 bases. Germline CDR1 reads DFQATT; CDR2 reads SNEGSKA (reference sequence). The CDR3 length is 13 residues. V lost 6 bases and J lost 2; bases outside the gene matches: 6. CDR3 sequence: CSAGGLEAYEQYF. The DNA for the CDR3 is TGCAGTGCCGGGGGACTAGAAGCCTACGAGCAGTACTTC.

V usage is TRBV29-1 and J usage is TRBJ1-3, with 7 nucleotides matching TRBD1. With V trimmed by 6 bases and J by 2 bases, 4 bases remained unmatched. The CDR3 covers 13 residues. Germline lookup yields CDR1 SQVTM and CDR2 ANQGSEA. The CDR3 DNA follows: TGCAGCGTGGCCGACAGGGCTGGAAACACCATATATTTT. Protein sequence: CSVADRAGNTIYF.

The chain recombines TRBV30 with TRBJ1-2, with a possible D match to TRBD1 (5 bases). Deletions cut 0 bases from V and 3 bases from J, with 23 bases between. The CDR3 covers 18 residues. Germline V gene data show CDR1 as GTSNPN and CDR2 as SVGIG (reference sequence). The CDR3 loop is CAWSVRGDLLAKDYGYTF. The CDR3 DNA reads TGTGCCTGGAGTGTAAGGGGCGACCTTCTGGCCAAGGACTATGGCTACACCTTC.

The V call is TRBV5-1, the J call TRBJ2-7; possible D gene TRBD1, 5 bases. The CDR3 is 16 residues long. Trimming stripped 1 base from V and 0 bases from J, with 14 bases between. CDR1 and CDR2 (germline): SGHRS, YFSETQ. CDR3 DNA: TGCGCCAGCAGCTTGTACCTCAGGGTAAGCTCCTACGAGCAGTACTTC. Its protein is CASSLYLRVSSYEQYF.

The CDR3 coding sequence is TGTGCCAGCAGTGAGACGGGCTTGGGGGACCTCGGCCAGTACTTC. Translation: CASSETGLGDLGQYF. This rearrangement joins TRBV2 to TRBJ2-5; perhaps D is TRBD1 or TRBD2 (5 bases each). This CDR3 spans 15 amino acids. The ends were cut back, 3 bases at V and 10 bases at J, with 21 bases in the middle. The germline CDR1 and CDR2 sequences are SNHLY and FYNNEI.

V is TRBV18 and J is TRBJ1-1, with D possibly being TRBD1 (5 bases). Trimming shortened V by 3 bases and J by 5 bases, and 13 bases separated the two germline ends. Germline loops: CDR1 KGHSH, CDR2 LQKENI. The length of the CDR3 is 14 residues. CDR3: CASSPQAGGTEAFF. For the CDR3, the DNA is TGTGCCAGCTCACCGCAGGCGGGGGGTACTGAAGCTTTCTTT.

The chain couples TRBV4-1 to TRBJ1-2, with no clear D. The CDR3 covers 14 residues. CDR1 and CDR2 from the germline V gene are MGHRA and YSYEKL. V lost 4 bases, J lost 5 bases, and 14 bases lay in between. The CDR3 here is CASSPLGRIYGYTF. In nucleotides, the CDR3 is TGCGCCAGCAGCCCGCTGGGCAGGATTTATGGCTACACCTTC.

This clonotype has just one count. The chain carries TRBV23-1 and TRBJ1-6, with TRBD1 matching 9 bases. TRBV23-1 is an open reading frame whose function is uncertain. Trimming cost V 5 bases and J 7 bases; bases outside gene matches: 9. The CDR3 covers 16 residues. CDR3 sequence reads: CASSRRDRVANSPLHF. The CDR3 nucleotides are TGCGCCAGCAGTAGACGGGACAGGGTGGCAAATTCACCCCTCCACTTT.

The chain employs TRBV9 and TRBJ2-7, with D possibly matching TRBD2 (6 bases). V lost 4 bases and J lost 2, with 16 bases in between. This CDR3 contains 15 residues. From germline, CDR1 is SGDLS and CDR2 YYNGEE. CDR3 region: CASSPGEGGPYEQYF. CDR3 coding DNA: TGTGCCAGCAGCCCGGGAGAGGGAGGCCCCTACGAGCAGTACTTC.

The chain recombines TRBV7-8 with TRBJ1-2, with TRBD1 identical over 9 bases. Trimming cost V 4 bases and J 6 bases; bases outside gene matches: 9. Germline CDR1 reads SGHVS; CDR2 reads FQNEAQ. This CDR3 contains 15 residues. The CDR3 loop is CASSSRDRVTHGYTF. As DNA, the CDR3 is TGTGCCAGCAGCTCCCGGGACAGGGTTACCCATGGCTACACCTTC.